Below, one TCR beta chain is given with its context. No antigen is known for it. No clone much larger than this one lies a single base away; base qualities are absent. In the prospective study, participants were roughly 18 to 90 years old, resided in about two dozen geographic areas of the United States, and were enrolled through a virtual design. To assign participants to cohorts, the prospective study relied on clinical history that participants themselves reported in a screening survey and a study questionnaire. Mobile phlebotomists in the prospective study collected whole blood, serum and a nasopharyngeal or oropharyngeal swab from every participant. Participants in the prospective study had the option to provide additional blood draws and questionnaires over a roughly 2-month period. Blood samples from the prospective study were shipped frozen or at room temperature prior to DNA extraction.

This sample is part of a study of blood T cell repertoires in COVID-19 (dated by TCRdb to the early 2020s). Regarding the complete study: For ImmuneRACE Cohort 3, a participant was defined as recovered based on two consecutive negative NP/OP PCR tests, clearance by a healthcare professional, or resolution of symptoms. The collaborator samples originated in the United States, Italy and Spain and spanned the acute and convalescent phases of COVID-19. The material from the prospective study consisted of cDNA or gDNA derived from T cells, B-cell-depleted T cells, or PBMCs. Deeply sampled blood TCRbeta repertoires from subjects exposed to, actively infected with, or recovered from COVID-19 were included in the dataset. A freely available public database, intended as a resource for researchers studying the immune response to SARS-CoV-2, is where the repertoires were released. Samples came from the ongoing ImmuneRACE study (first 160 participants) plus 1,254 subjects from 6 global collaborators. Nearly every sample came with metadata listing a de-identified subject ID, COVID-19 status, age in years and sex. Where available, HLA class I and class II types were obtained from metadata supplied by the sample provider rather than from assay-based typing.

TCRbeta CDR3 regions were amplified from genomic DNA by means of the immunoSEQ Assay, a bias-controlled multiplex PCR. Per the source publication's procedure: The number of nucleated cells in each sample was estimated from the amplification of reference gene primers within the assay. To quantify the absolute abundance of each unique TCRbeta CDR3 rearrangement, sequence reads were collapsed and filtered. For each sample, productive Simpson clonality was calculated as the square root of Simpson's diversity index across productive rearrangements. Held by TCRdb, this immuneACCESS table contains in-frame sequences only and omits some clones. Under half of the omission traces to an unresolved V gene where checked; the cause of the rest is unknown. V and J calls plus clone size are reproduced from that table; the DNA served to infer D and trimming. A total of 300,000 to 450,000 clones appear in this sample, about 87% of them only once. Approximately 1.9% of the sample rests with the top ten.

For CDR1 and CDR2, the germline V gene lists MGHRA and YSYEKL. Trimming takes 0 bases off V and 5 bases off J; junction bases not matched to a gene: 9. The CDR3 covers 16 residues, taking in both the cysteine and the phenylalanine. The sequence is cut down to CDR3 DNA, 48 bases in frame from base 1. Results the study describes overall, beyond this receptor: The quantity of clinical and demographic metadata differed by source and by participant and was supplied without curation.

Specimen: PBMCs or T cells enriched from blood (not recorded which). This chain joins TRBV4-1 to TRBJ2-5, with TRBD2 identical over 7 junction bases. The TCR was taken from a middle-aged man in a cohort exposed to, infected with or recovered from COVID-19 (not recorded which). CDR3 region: CASSQDPTSSRETQYF. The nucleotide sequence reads TGCGCCAGCAGCCAAGATCCGACTAGCAGTAGGGAGACCCAGTACTTC.